The source of this T cell receptor beta chain is a study of T cell responses to AZD1222 COVID-19 vaccine (dated by TCRdb to the early 2020s). Study-wide context: A total of over 230 trial participants underwent TCR sequencing, of whom around 210 had received two doses of AZD1222 and roughly 26 had received two doses of the MenACWY control vaccine. Trial participants were enrolled by age into 18-55, 56-69 and 70-plus year subgroups, with roughly 150, 30 and 60 TCR-sequenced participants respectively. Broad study findings and their caveats: Conclusions about previously exposed vaccinees are limited because only five to seven AZD1222 recipients were SARS-CoV-2 seropositive at baseline. Vaccine-associated CD4 TCRs spanned the whole spike protein, with dominant responses in regions 160-218 and 743-854. No day 14 peak-response samples were available, so repertoires were characterized only after the peak T cell response. Nearly half of unique spike-specific TCRs reportedly recognized epitopes outside regions mutated in the B.1.351 and B.1.1.7 variants. Participants were mostly white British, with more females than males. The authors suggested clonal diversity may have been underestimated. In the small 56-69-year group, the increase in depth fell short of significance, most likely because of low power. Spike-specific TCR breadth and depth rose significantly after two AZD1222 doses compared with day 0 and with MenACWY recipients.

A word on this clone: Its antigen remains unidentified. Base qualities were left out, and no much larger clone turns up one base away.

The CDR3 regions of human TCRbeta chains were subjected to immunosequencing. In the authors' own workflow: TCRs in the repertoires were matched against a reference library of SARS-CoV-2-specific TCRs that had been generated with the MIRA antigen-specificity platform. Breadth was defined as the fraction of unique TCRs that were SARS-CoV-2-associated, and depth was defined as the fraction of total T cells that were SARS-CoV-2-associated. Using the MIRA data, each spike-specific TCR was assigned both to the spike region to which the TCR was reactive and to a CD4 or CD8 class. Log10-transformed breadth and depth values were compared by one-way ANOVA with Sidak's multiple comparisons tests. TCRdb limited this immuneACCESS table to in-frame rearrangements with V and J called. A share of clones is missing; checked studies link under half to unresolved V genes, and the rest is unexplained. V and J calls and clone size are as listed in that table; D and trimming were resolved from the DNA. The sample yields 55,000 to 70,000 clones; roughly nine tenths were counted once. The ten largest clones capture roughly 6.1% of the sample.

Relative to germline, V is missing 5 bases and J is missing 2 bases, with 8 bases of the junction outside any gene match. The CDR3 numbers 16 residues from cysteine through phenylalanine. The sequence is cut down to CDR3 DNA, 48 bases in frame from base 1. CDR1 and CDR2 (SGHTA, FQGTGA) derive from the germline V gene. This specimen's time point label, interpreted: about 28 days (+/-7) after the second vaccine dose. AZD1222 recipients whose second dose came at about 4 weeks and those whose second dose came at about 12 weeks were combined into one group, since spike-specific TCR depth and breadth did not differ between the two schedules. Vaccinee samples came from UK trials COV001 and COV002, including a single-blind randomized controlled phase 2/3 trial of AZD1222 (ChAdOx1 nCoV-19) in healthy adults. For TCRbeta chain sequencing, PBMC samples were collected from trial participants at day 0 and at day 28 after the second dose.

The receptor comes from an adult who received the AZD1222 COVID-19 vaccine. Rearrangement joined TRBV7-3 to TRBJ2-7, and 11 junction bases match TRBD1. Source: peripheral blood, taken 28 days after the second AZD1222 dose. For the CDR3, the sequence is CASSQGQGVLAYEQYF. The nucleotides read TGTGCCAGCAGCCAGGGACAGGGGGTACTAGCCTACGAGCAGTACTTC.